The entry below gives a single T cell receptor beta chain sequence along with its context. Authors' analysis steps: ImmunoSEQ yielded junction-only sequences lacking quality scores, so filtering differed. Sequencing used immunoSEQ multiplex PCR; TCRdb keeps in-frame clones, though not all of them. The DNA gave D and trimming, while V, J and clone size come from that table. Among around 2,000,000 clones listed, less than 95% were seen once. The data belong to a study of shared clonotypes between healthy human individuals. This CDR3 is built from 14 residues. CDR1 and CDR2 (germline): LNHNV, YYDKDF (reference sequence). Deletions cut 3 bases from V and 5 bases from J, with 11 bases between. CD45RO-negative cells were positively selected for CCR7, leaving out terminally differentiated effector memory CD45RA+ cells. Each of the donors was a healthy adult who was HIV-negative and had not had a recent acute infection or vaccination.

Sequencing was done on a sample of naive CD8+ T cells sorted from blood. The gene calls are TRBV15 and TRBJ2-1; TRBD1 is a possible D gene (6 bases). This sequence was found in a man aged 18 to 29 in good health. The CDR3 DNA is TGTGCCACCAGCAGTAACAGGGCCAACAATGAGCAGTTCTTC. It translates to CATSSNRANNEQFF.